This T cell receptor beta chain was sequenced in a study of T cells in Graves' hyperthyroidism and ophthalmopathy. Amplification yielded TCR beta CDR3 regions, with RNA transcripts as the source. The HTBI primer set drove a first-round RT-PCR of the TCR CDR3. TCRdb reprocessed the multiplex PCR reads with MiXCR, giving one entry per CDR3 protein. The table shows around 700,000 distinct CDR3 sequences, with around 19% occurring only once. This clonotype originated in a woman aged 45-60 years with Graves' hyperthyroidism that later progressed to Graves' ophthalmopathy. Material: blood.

In nucleotides, the CDR3 is TGTGCCATCGGCAGGGATAGCAATCAGCCCCAGCATTTT. This sequence encodes CAIGRDSNQPQHF. The J gene is TRBJ1-5, the V gene TRBV10-3; D possibly corresponds to TRBD1 (5 bases). The CDR3 length is 13 residues. Germline V CDR1 and CDR2: ENHRY, SYGVKD. Deletions cut 8 bases from V and 0 bases from J, with 8 bases between.